These 14 T cell receptor beta chains were sequenced from one sample in a study of cytomegalovirus exposure and HLA in healthy donors. PCR used 60 Vbeta primers and 13 Jbeta primers. Clones were read by immunoSEQ multiplex PCR, and TCRdb kept only the in-frame ones, dropping some. The profile shows over 150,000 clones, about two thirds of them singletons. The sample was PBMCs. These receptors all come from a woman in her twenties or thirties in good health and CMV-seronegative.

This rearrangement joins TRBV28 to TRBJ1-6, with D hard to call. V was cut by 1 base and J by 9 bases, with 4 bases left in between. The CDR3 sequence is 12 residues long. Germline CDR1 is MDHEN and CDR2 is SYDVKM. The CDR3 DNA reads as TGTGCCAGCAGTTTATCGGTTTCACCCCTCCACTTT. As protein: CASSLSVSPLHF.

To note about this clone: At the DNA level, this CDR3 is encoded by other sequences in the same sample as well. The chain carries TRBV9 and TRBJ2-1; 10 positions match TRBD2. The CDR3 contains 15 residues. Germline V CDR1 and CDR2: SGDLS, YYNGEE. Losses at the gene ends were 4 bases for V and 7 bases for J; bases not matched to a gene: 8. CDR3 DNA: TGTGCCAGCAGCCCAAGGACTAGCGGTGGTAATGAGCAGTTCTTC. Residues: CASSPRTSGGNEQFF.

This clone was seen once. The chain combines TRBV28 with TRBJ2-7; D is perhaps TRBD2 (5 bases). The germline gives CDR1 MDHEN, CDR2 SYDVKM. V was clipped by 5 bases and J by 4 bases, with 15 bases between them. The CDR3 covers 14 residues. In nucleotides, the CDR3 is TGTGCCAGCAGTCCCGGTATAGCGAGGTACGAGCAGTACTTC. This sequence encodes CASSPGIARYEQYF.

The chain links TRBV7-6 to TRBJ2-7; weak D call: TRBD2 (6 bases). CDR1 is SGHVS, CDR2 FNYEAQ, per germline. The CDR3 spans 16 residues. Trimming took off 1 base at V and 2 bases at J, with 15 bases between the two ends. CDR3 sequence reads: CASSLGAGATTYEQYF. CDR3 in DNA: TGTGCCAGCAGCTTAGGAGCGGGCGCCACGACCTACGAGCAGTACTTC.

This chain connects TRBV28 to TRBJ2-5; TRBD2 matches 8 bases. The CDR3 totals 15 residues. V was clipped by 8 bases and J by 5 bases; unmatched bases: 13. Per the germline V gene, CDR1 is MDHEN and CDR2 is SYDVKM. The CDR3 protein is CASVGTRSRPETQYF. DNA for the CDR3: TGTGCCAGCGTTGGGACTAGATCCCGCCCTGAGACCCAGTACTTC. Looking up the rest from reference TRBV28 and TRBJ2-5 gives the full variable domain: DVKVTQSSRYLVKRTGEKVFLECVQDMDHENMFWYRQDPGLGLRLIYFSYDVKMKEKGDIPEGYSVSREKKERFSLILESASTNQTSMYLCASVGTRSRPETQYFGPGTRLLVL.

The CDR3 DNA sequence: TGTGCCACCTGCTCCCGTTCAGGGTCGAATCAGCCCCAGCATTTT. As protein: CATCSRSGSNQPQHF. The V gene is TRBV19, the J gene TRBJ1-5, with D possibly being TRBD1 (5 bases). Trimming removed 10 bases at V and 4 bases at J, with 20 bases between. Germline CDR1 and CDR2: LNHDA and SQIVND (reference sequence). CDR3 length equals 15 residues.

The chain carries TRBV2 and TRBJ2-1, with 7 bases that match TRBD1. This CDR3 spans 15 amino acids. With V trimmed by 3 bases and J by 2 bases, 4 bases remained unmatched. Germline V gene data show CDR1 as SNHLY and CDR2 as FYNNEI. DNA for the CDR3: TGTGCCAGCAGTGACGCGGACAGGCCCTACAATGAGCAGTTCTTC. It encodes CASSDADRPYNEQFF.

This clone has only a few counts. V gene TRBV21-1 combines with J gene TRBJ2-1; no DNA check was done on the table's D call, TRBD1. TRBV21-1 is described as a pseudogene. The CDR3 covers 13 residues. The CDR3 spells CASSGGCYNEQFF. CDR3 DNA sequence: TGTGCCAGCAGCGGGGGCTGCTACAATGAGCAGTTCTTC.

The V call is TRBV28, the J call TRBJ1-1; tentative D call: TRBD1 (5 bases). This CDR3 contains 15 residues. V lost 7 bases, J lost 3 bases, and 18 bases lay in between. The V gene's germline CDR1 is MDHEN and CDR2 SYDVKM. Written as DNA, the CDR3 is TGTGCCAGCACCCAAACCCACGGAGGGGACACTGAAGCTTTCTTT. Translation: CASTQTHGGDTEAFF. Looking up the rest from reference TRBV28 and TRBJ1-1 gives the full variable domain: DVKVTQSSRYLVKRTGEKVFLECVQDMDHENMFWYRQDPGLGLRLIYFSYDVKMKEKGDIPEGYSVSREKKERFSLILESASTNQTSMYLCASTQTHGGDTEAFFGQGTRLTVV.

Turning to this clone: The junction and the germline gene differ at one end; a read error may be behind it. The chain employs TRBV4-3 and TRBJ1-5, with TRBD1 as a possible D gene (6 bases). Germline CDR1 LGHNA, CDR2 YSLEER. The CDR3 extends over 13 amino acids. The CDR3, as DNA: TGCGCCAGCAGCCAAGACGTAGGGACACTCCAGGATTTT. Protein sequence: CASSQDVGTLQDF.

This clone was seen once. The J gene is TRBJ2-5, the V gene TRBV19; no firm D call. The germline V and J ends were trimmed by 1 base and 2 bases, with 8 bases remaining between them. The CDR3 totals 14 residues. Germline CDR1 LNHDA, CDR2 SQIVND (reference sequence). DNA for the CDR3: TGTGCCAGTAGTATAGTCGGCGGACAAGAGACCCAGTACTTC. Encoded protein: CASSIVGGQETQYF.

The chain couples TRBV7-2 to TRBJ1-5; unclear D gene. Trimming took 3 bases from V and 3 from J, leaving 12 bases between them. Per the germline V gene, CDR1 is SGHTA and CDR2 is FQGNSA. This CDR3 contains 15 residues. The CDR3 DNA reads as TGTGCCAGCAGCTTGAACCCCGGGAACAATCAGCCCCAGCATTTT. This translates into CASSLNPGNNQPQHF. The full variable domain, completed using reference TRBV7-2 and TRBJ1-5, is GAGVSQSPSNKVTEKGKDVELRCDPISGHTALYWYRQSLGQGLEFLIYFQGNSAPDKSGLPSDRFSAERTGGSVSTLTIQRTQQEDSAVYLCASSLNPGNNQPQHFGDGTRLSIL.

The rearrangement uses TRBV7-2 and TRBJ1-5; TRBD1 aligns across 8 bases. CDR3 size: 16 residues. Germline trimming cut 5 bases from V and 0 bases from J; bases unmatched to any gene: 6. Germline CDR1 reads SGHTA; CDR2 reads FQGNSA. The CDR3 here is CASSRRGLGSNQPQHF. CDR3 coding DNA: TGTGCCAGCAGCCGCAGGGGGCTGGGTAGCAATCAGCCCCAGCATTTT.

The chain is built from TRBV2 and TRBJ1-3; D is ambiguous. This CDR3 has 14 residues. The V end was cut by 4 bases, the J end by 4 bases, with 11 bases between. From germline, CDR1 is SNHLY and CDR2 FYNNEI. DNA for the CDR3: TGTGCCAGCAGTGCTGGGGAGTACGGAAACACCATATATTTT. Its translation is CASSAGEYGNTIYF.